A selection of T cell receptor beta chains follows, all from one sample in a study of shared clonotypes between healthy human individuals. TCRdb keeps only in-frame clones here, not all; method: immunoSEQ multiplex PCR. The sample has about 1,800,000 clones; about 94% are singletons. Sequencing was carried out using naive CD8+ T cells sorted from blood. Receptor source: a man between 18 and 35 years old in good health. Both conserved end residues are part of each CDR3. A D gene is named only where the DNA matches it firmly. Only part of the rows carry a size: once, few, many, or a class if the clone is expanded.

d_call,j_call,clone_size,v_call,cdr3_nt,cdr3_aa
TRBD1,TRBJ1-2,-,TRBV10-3,TGTGCCATCAGTGAACTGGGACAGCTGGCTAACTATGGCTACACCTTC,CAISELGQLANYGYTF
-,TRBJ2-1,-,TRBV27,TGTGCCAGCGGTCGCCGACTAGGATCTGAGCAGTTCTTC,CASGRRLGSEQFF
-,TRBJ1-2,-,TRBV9,TGTGCCAGCAGCGTAGCCCACTCAGGGGTCGGTAACTATGGCTACACCTTC,CASSVAHSGVGNYGYTF
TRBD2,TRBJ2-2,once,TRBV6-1,TGTGCCAGCAGAGAGCGGGGGGCCCTTACCGGGGAGCTGTTTTTT,CASRERGALTGELFF
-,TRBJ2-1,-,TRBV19,TGTGCCAGTAGTCACAGGCCCTACAAGTACAATGAGCAGTTCTTC,CASSHRPYKYNEQFF
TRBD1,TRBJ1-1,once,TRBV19,TGTGCCAGTAGTACCTGGGACAGGGGTGCTGAAGCTTTCTTT,CASSTWDRGAEAFF
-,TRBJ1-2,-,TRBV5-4,TGTGCCAGCAGCTTACGACAGGAAAACTATGGCTACACCTTC,CASSLRQENYGYTF
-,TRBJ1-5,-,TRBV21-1,TGTGCCAGCAGCAAAGGCCTGAACGTGCAGGTACTGGGCAATCAGCCCCAGCATTTT,CASSKGLNVQVLGNQPQHF
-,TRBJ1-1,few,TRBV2,TGTGCCAGCAGTATTTACCCGAACACTGAAGCTTTCTTT,CASSIYPNTEAFF
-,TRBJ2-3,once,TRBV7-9,TGTGCCAGCAGTTGGCTAGGGCAGCAAGTCACAGATACGCAGTATTTT,CASSWLGQQVTDTQYF
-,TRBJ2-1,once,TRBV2,TGTGCCAGCAGCGATATGGGCCGGGACCCATACCTACAATGGGAGCAGTTCTTC,CASSDMGRDPYLQWEQFF
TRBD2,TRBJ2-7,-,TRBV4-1,TGCGCCAGCAGCCACTTACTAGCGTCAGACTACGAGCAGTACTTC,CASSHLLASDYEQYF
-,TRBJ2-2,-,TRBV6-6,TGTGCCAGCCTACTGTGGGGGGACGCCGGGGAGCTGTTTTTT,CASLLWGDAGELFF
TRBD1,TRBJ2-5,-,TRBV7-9,TGTGCCAGCAGCTTAAAGGGGGCTTGGGAGACCCAGTACTTC,CASSLKGAWETQYF
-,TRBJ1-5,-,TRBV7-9,TGTGCCAGCAGCTTGGGTCTTGGGGATCAGCCCCAGCATTTT,CASSLGLGDQPQHF
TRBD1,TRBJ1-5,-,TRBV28,TGTGCCAGCAGCCCGACAGGGTCGGGTCAGCCCCAGCATTTT,CASSPTGSGQPQHF
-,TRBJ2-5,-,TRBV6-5,TGTGCCAGCAGTTACTATAGTGCAAACCAAGAGACCCAGTACTTC,CASSYYSANQETQYF
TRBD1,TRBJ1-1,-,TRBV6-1,TGTGCCAGCAACGGACAGGGAGGCACTGAAGCTTTCTTT,CASNGQGGTEAFF
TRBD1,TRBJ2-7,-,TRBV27,TGTGCCAGCAGTTTAACGACAGGGGCCTACGAGCAGTACTTC,CASSLTTGAYEQYF
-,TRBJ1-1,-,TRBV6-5,TGTGCCAGCAGTTACTCCGAAGGCCCGGGGGCTGAAGCTTTCTTT,CASSYSEGPGAEAFF
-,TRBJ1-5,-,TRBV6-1,TGTGCCAGCAGTGAATTAACTGGACATAGCAATCAGCCCCAGCATTTT,CASSELTGHSNQPQHF
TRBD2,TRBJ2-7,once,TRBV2,TGTGCCAGCACCGAGGGGACTAGGTCTAGGGAGCAGTACTTC,CASTEGTRSREQYF
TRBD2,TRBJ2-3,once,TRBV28,TGTGCCAGCAGTGCCCCTTTAGAGACTAGCGCAGATACGCAGTATTTT,CASSAPLETSADTQYF
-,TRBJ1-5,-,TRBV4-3,TGCGCCAGCAGCCAAGACGAGTATAGCAATCAGCCCCAGCATTTT,CASSQDEYSNQPQHF
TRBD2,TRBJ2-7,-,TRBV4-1,TGCGCCAGCAGCCAAGAGGAGACTAGCGGACTGAGCTCCTACGAGCAGTACTTC,CASSQEETSGLSSYEQYF
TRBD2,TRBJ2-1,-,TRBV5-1,TGCGCCAGCAGCCCACGGGGGGGCAATGAGCAGTTCTTC,CASSPRGGNEQFF
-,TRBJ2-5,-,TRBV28,TGTGCCAGCAGTTTGCCTAGGTTAGGGGGGGAGACCCAGTACTTC,CASSLPRLGGETQYF